Below, 14 T cell receptor beta chains from the same sample are listed, as sequenced in a study of blood T cell repertoires in COVID-19. Profiling relied on immunoSEQ multiplex PCR, and the TCRdb table lists in-frame clones only, not all of them. The sample lists more than 150,000 clones, 75% to 85% occurring once. Sequencing used peripheral blood. These receptors all stem from a man aged 55-75 years with acute or convalescent COVID-19.

This clone was seen a few times. The CDR3 DNA follows: TGTGCCAGCAGTGGGGGGGTCCTACAGTTCTTC. It yields the protein CASSGGVLQFF. This chain joins TRBV25-1 and TRBJ2-1, with D possibly TRBD2 on 6 matching bases. The CDR3 sequence is 11 residues long. Germline assignment: CDR1 MGHDK and CDR2 SYGVNS. The germline V and J ends were trimmed by 4 bases and 13 bases, with 11 bases remaining between them.

This clone was picked up a small number of times. Written as DNA, the CDR3 is TGTGCCATCAGGGCTAGTGTGTACAATGAGCAGTTCTTC. It specifies CAIRASVYNEQFF. V usage is TRBV10-3 and J usage is TRBJ2-1, with D uncertain. The CDR3 covers 13 residues. Per germline, CDR1 ENHRY and CDR2 SYGVKD. V was cut by 6 bases and J by 4 bases, with 10 bases left in between.

The rearrangement uses TRBV7-2 and TRBJ1-5, with 7 bases that match TRBD1. The germline V gene encodes CDR1 SGHTA and CDR2 FQGNSA. V trimming: 6 bases; J trimming: 4 bases; junction bases outside the gene matches: 6. This CDR3 is 14 amino acids long. The CDR3 is CASSQGVRNQPQHF. CDR3 sequence (DNA): TGTGCCAGCAGTCAGGGGGTAAGGAATCAGCCCCAGCATTTT.

V gene TRBV24-1 combines with J gene TRBJ1-1; D is unresolved. Germline V CDR1 and CDR2: KGHDR, SFDVKD. The CDR3 covers 15 residues. The V gene lost 1 base and the J gene lost 1 base, with 9 bases spanning the gap. For the CDR3, the DNA is TGTGCCACCAGTGATTTCGGGTATGAGAACACTGAAGCTTTCTTT. This encodes CATSDFGYENTEAFF.

In DNA, the CDR3 is TGTGCCAGCAGGTCTAGGGACAACTTAAAAAACATTCAGTACTTC. This sequence encodes CASRSRDNLKNIQYF. This chain connects TRBV6-6 to TRBJ2-4, with D perhaps matching TRBD1 (6 bases). Trimming shortened V by 6 bases and J by 4 bases, and 16 bases separated the two germline ends. CDR1 and CDR2 (germline): MNHNY, SVGAGI (reference sequence). This CDR3 is built from 15 residues.

V usage is TRBV19 and J usage is TRBJ1-2, with a tentative D call TRBD1 (6 bases). Germline CDR1 and CDR2: LNHDA and SQIVND (reference sequence). The CDR3 length is 13 residues. V was clipped by 4 bases and J by 8 bases, with 14 bases between them. The chain's CDR3 is CASSKQGTGGYTF. CDR3 sequence (DNA): TGTGCCAGTAGTAAACAGGGAACGGGCGGCTACACCTTC.

The chain employs TRBV5-1 and TRBJ1-1; TRBD1 agrees at 7 bases. Per germline, CDR1 SGHRS and CDR2 YFSETQ. CDR3 length equals 13 residues. The ends lost 3 bases at V and 7 bases at J; junction bases unmatched: 6. Written as DNA, the CDR3 is TGCGCCAGCAGCTGGGGGACAGCAAATGAAGCTTTCTTT. This translates into CASSWGTANEAFF. The whole variable domain, filled in from reference TRBV5-1 and TRBJ1-1, reads KAGVTQTPRYLIKTRGQQVTLSCSPISGHRSVSWYQQTPGQGLQFLFEYFSETQRNKGNFPGRFSGRQFSNSRSEMNVSTLELGDSALYLCASSWGTANEAFFGQGTRLTVV.

The chain carries TRBV12-3 or TRBV12-4 and TRBJ2-5; 7 bases fit TRBD2. The J segment lost 2 bases and the V segment lost 6 bases, leaving 3 bases of the junction unmatched. This CDR3 comprises 13 residues. The CDR3 DNA reads as TGTGCCAGCAGCCAGCGGGAACAAGAGACCCAGTACTTC. This translates into CASSQREQETQYF.

V gene TRBV19 combines with J gene TRBJ1-1, with D perhaps matching TRBD1 (5 bases). The CDR3 totals 12 residues. V was pared by 9 bases and J by 0 bases, with 8 bases between. Germline V gives CDR1 LNHDA, CDR2 SQIVND (reference sequence). The CDR3 DNA sequence: TGTGCCAGCAGGACACTGAACACTGAAGCTTTCTTT. It codes for CASRTLNTEAFF.

CDR3 amino acids: CASSNPGQGGYEQYF. The CDR3 nucleotides read TGTGCCAGCAGCAATCCTGGACAGGGTGGGTACGAGCAGTACTTC. This chain links TRBV5-4 with TRBJ2-7, with 8 bases matching TRBD1. The junction had 10 bases not matched to a gene; V was cut back by 4 bases and J by 4 bases. Germline V gene lookup returns CDR1 SGHNT and CDR2 YYREEE (reference sequence). The CDR3 contains 15 residues.

The rearrangement joins TRBV5-4 to TRBJ1-2; TRBD1 matches at 7 bases. Germline assignment: CDR1 SGHNT and CDR2 YYREEE (reference sequence). The CDR3 consists of 12 residues. After removal of 6 bases from V and 7 bases from J, the junction contained 6 bases not matched to a gene. CDR3 sequence: CASNPGTVGYTF. CDR3 nucleotide sequence: TGTGCCAGCAACCCTGGGACAGTTGGCTACACCTTC. The full variable domain, in which reference TRBV5-4 and TRBJ1-2 provide the parts outside the CDR3, is ETGVTQSPTHLIKTRGQQVTLRCSSQSGHNTVSWYQQALGQGPQFIFQYYREEENGRGNFPPRFSGLQFPNYSSELNVNALELDDSALYLCASNPGTVGYTFGSGTRLTVV.

The chain combines TRBV7-9 with TRBJ2-1; 7 positions match TRBD1. Looked up from germline, CDR1 is SEHNR and CDR2 is FQNEAQ (reference sequence). This CDR3 spans 16 amino acids. The V segment lost 0 bases and the J segment 5 bases; nucleotides outside the gene matches: 7. DNA for the CDR3: TGTGCCAGCAGCTTAGCGGGAGAGGGGGCCCACAATGAGCAGTTCTTC. Its translation is CASSLAGEGAHNEQFF. The full variable domain, its missing parts supplied by reference TRBV7-9 and TRBJ2-1, is DTGVSQNPRHKITKRGQNVTFRCDPISEHNRLYWYRQTLGQGPEFLTYFQNEAQLEKSRLLSDRFSAERPKGSFSTLEIQRTEQGDSAMYLCASSLAGEGAHNEQFFGPGTRLTVL.

This clone was seen a handful of times. The rearrangement uses TRBV7-9 and TRBJ1-6; a possible D gene is TRBD1 (6 bases). The CDR3 is 14 amino acids. Germline V CDR1 and CDR2: SEHNR, FQNEAQ (reference sequence). V shed 1 base and J shed 7 bases, with 8 bases lying between them. The CDR3 is CASSLEGVNSPLHF. The CDR3 DNA follows: TGTGCCAGCAGCTTAGAGGGGGTGAATTCACCCCTCCACTTT.

This clone turned up a few times. This chain uses TRBV5-1 with TRBJ2-3; 9 bases are a match to TRBD1. The CDR3 runs 14 residues. The germline V gene encodes CDR1 SGHRS and CDR2 YFSETQ. V gave up 4 bases and J gave up 5 bases; unmatched junction bases: 5. The CDR3 loop reads CASSPGQGRDTQYF. The CDR3 nucleotides are TGCGCCAGCAGCCCCGGACAGGGGAGAGATACGCAGTATTTT.